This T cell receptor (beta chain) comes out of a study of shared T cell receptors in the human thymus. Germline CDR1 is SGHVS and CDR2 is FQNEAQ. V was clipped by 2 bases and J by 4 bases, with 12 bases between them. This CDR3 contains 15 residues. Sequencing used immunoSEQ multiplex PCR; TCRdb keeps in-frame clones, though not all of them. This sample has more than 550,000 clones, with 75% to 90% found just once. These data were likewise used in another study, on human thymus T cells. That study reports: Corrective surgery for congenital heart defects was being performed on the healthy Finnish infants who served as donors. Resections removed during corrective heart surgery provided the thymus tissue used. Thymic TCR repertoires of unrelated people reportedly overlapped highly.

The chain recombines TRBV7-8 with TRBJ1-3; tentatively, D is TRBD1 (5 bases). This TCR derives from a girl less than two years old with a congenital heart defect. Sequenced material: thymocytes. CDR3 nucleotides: TGTGCCAGCAGCTTACTAAGGGGCTACGGAAACACCATATATTTT. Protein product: CASSLLRGYGNTIYF.